This is a list of T cell receptor beta chains from one sample in a study of OX40 agonist ivuxolimab in advanced cancers. Sequenced by immunoSEQ multiplex PCR; TCRdb stores in-frame clones only, minus some. The sample lists under 80,000 clones; 75% to 90% were seen once. Sequenced material: CD4+ or CD8+ T cells sorted from blood, taken in a trial of the OX40 agonist ivuxolimab. These receptor sequences come from an adult with an advanced solid tumor such as melanoma, head and neck, liver or kidney cancer. CDR3s include the opening cysteine and the closing phenylalanine or tryptophan.

TRBV6-6 | CASSRGGMNTEAFF
TRBV5-1 | CASSLLGGRTGELFF
TRBV20-1 | CGDAEAFF
TRBV5-1 | CASSLGPGELFF
TRBV19 | CASVQDRGQPQHF
TRBV6-6 | CASSWDGYTF
TRBV7-6 | CARDMGEGRGTDTQYF
TRBV28 | CASSLRPNPSYEQYF
TRBV10-3 | CAISESWTATNEKLFF
TRBV13 | CASSIATPTNEKLFF
TRBV21-1 | CASSKSGGTDTQYF
TRBV6-6 | CASVAGSYAEAFF
TRBV27 | CASSSGIAYEQYF
TRBV28 | CASSTTGNEQFF
TRBV9 | CASSPRDRDQPQHF
TRBV10-3 | CAISESGGQFF
TRBV11-2 | CASSPWGAGEAEQFF
TRBV4-3 | CASSQEMDIASYEQYF
TRBV28 | CASTLDKTGEQYF
TRBV7-8 | CASSFGLAGPGHYEQYF
TRBV5-6 | CASSHGTGEHEQYF
TRBV10-3 | CAISEEFGTVAELFF
TRBV25-1 | CASSQAGEVLCTDTQYF
TRBV27 | CASSLSRGNYNEQFF
TRBV12-5 | CASGSTQETQYF
TRBV4-3 | CASSQGRAGIYEQYF
TRBV5-4 | CASSRETSGMVDTQYF
TRBV6-6 | CAAGRESYNEQFF
TRBV7-3 | CASSLSGPNNEQFF
TRBV7-2 | CASSPQLGLNYNEQFF
TRBV27 | CASSLTGEGNEQFF
TRBV19 | CASSTGQGEISNQPQHF
TRBV6-1 | CASSEGGQGSDEQFF
TRBV28 | CASSPQRQDLRNTGELFF
TRBV25-1 | CASSAARGYSNQPQHF
TRBV6-1 | CAAGIYEQYF
TRBV11-3 | CASSPRTGVTTGELFF
TRBV4-3 | CASSQELSSYEQYF
TRBV2 | CASSDGTGYQPQHF
TRBV9 | CASREGHTLSSYEQYF
TRBV19 | CASRPLEHYGYTF
TRBV9 | CASSPRGQNSYEQYF
TRBV6-1 | CASSESPWGQPQHF
TRBV5-1 | CASSLAGGGFYGYTF
TRBV28 | CASSLRTNNQPQHF
TRBV11-2 | CASSLYMGQYF
TRBV28 | CASSLVTGVFF
TRBV4-1 | CASSQDLVDTQYF
TRBV2 | CASGSDRYQETQYF
TRBV4-3 | CASSQEGATNEKLFF
TRBV9 | CASSALPGLASFEQYF
TRBV9 | CASSGGAGSQETQYF
TRBV7-9 | CASSPTENTEAFF